The sequence of this TCR beta chain was determined in a study of CD8 T cells in ankylosing spondylitis. Study-wide points: What appeared characteristic of ankylosing spondylitis blood was a TCR beta motif of several highly homologous variants.

TCRdb re-called the 5' RACE reads with MiXCR, one entry per CDR3 protein. The sample lists 350,000 to 450,000 distinct CDR3 sequences, 25% to 30% occurring once. The V segment lost 5 bases and the J segment 4 bases; nucleotides outside the gene matches: 20. CDR1 is MNHEY and CDR2 is SMNVEV in the germline V gene (reference sequence). This CDR3 region has 19 residues. For this clonotype: No antigen is known for it.

The source is a male donor with ankylosing spondylitis. The specimen was blood, either unsorted or a sorted T cell fraction (not recorded which). This chain links TRBV27 with TRBJ2-3; TRBD2 matches 8 bases. The CDR3 spells CASSPLLTATSVNADTQYF. As DNA, the CDR3 is TGTGCCAGCAGTCCCCTCCTAACAGCGACTAGCGTGAACGCAGATACGCAGTATTTT.